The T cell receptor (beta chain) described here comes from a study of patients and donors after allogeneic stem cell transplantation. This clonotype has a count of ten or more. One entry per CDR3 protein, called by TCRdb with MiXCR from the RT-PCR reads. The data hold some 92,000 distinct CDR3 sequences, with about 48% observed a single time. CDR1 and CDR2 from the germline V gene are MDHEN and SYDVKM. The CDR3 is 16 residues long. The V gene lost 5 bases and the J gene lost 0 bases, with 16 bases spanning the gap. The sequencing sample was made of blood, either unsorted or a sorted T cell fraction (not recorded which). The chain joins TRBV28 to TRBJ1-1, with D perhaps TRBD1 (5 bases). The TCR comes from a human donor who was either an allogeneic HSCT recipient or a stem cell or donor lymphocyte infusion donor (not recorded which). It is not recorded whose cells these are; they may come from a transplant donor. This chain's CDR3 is CASSPTSGLLNTEAFF. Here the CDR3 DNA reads TGTGCCAGCAGTCCAACCTCGGGACTCTTGAACACTGAAGCTTTCTTT. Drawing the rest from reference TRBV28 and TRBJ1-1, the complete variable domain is DVKVTQSSRYLVKRTGEKVFLECVQDMDHENMFWYRQDPGLGLRLIYFSYDVKMKEKGDIPEGYSVSREKKERFSLILESASTNQTSMYLCASSPTSGLLNTEAFFGQGTRLTVV.